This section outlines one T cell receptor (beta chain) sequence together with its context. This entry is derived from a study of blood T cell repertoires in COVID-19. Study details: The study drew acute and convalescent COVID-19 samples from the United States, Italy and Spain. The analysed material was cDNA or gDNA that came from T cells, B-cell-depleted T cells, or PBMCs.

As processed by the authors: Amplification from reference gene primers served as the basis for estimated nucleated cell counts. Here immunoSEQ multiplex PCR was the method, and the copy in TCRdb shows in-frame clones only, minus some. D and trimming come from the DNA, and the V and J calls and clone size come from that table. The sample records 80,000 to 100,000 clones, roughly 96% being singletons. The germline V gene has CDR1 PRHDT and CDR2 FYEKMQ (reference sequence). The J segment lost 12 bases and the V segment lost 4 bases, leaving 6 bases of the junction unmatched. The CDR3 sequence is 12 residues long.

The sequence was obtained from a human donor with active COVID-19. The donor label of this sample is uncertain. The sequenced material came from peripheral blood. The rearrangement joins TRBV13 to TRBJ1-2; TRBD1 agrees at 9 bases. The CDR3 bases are TGTGCCAGCAGCTCTCGGACAGGGGACGACACCTTC. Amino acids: CASSSRTGDDTF.